This record concerns one TCR beta chain sequence. Its cognate antigen is unknown. Repertoires were generated with immunoSEQ multiplex PCR, while TCRdb's copy carries only in-frame clones and drops some. The repertoire has some 300,000 clones, around 70% of them found once; the top ten carry about 9.4%. Germline CDR1 is KGHSH and CDR2 is LQKENI. The ends were cut back, 5 bases at V and 2 bases at J, with 16 bases in the middle. This CDR3 contains 15 residues. This specimen comes from a study of shared clonotypes between healthy human individuals. Study information: Donors were two women and a few men aged 18 to 49.

Study-wide points: The study drew on few donors, limiting represented genetic and exposure-history diversity.

The sequence was collected from a man under 40 in good health. The chain combines TRBV18 with TRBJ2-7; no reliable D call. The sample consisted of memory CD4+ T cells sorted from blood. Stated subset: CD45RA-negative fraction. The CDR3 protein is CASSEYWGLPYEQYF. Here the CDR3 DNA reads TGTGCCAGCTCAGAGTATTGGGGTTTACCCTACGAGCAGTACTTC.